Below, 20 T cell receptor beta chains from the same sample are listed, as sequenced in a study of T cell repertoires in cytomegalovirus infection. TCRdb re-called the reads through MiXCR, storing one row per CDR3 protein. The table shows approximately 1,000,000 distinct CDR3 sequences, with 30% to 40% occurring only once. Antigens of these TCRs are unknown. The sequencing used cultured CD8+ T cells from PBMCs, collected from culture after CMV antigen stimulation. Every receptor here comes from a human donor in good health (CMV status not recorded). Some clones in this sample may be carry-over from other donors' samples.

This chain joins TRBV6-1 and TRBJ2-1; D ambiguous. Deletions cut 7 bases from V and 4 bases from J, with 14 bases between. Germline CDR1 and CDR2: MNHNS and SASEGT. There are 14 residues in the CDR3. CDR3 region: CASTNGGDYNEQFF. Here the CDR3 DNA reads TGTGCCAGCACCAACGGTGGGGATTACAATGAGCAGTTCTTC.

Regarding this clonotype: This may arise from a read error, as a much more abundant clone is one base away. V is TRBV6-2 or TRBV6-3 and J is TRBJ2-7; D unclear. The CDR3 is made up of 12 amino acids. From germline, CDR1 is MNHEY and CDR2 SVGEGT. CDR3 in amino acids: CVSSASGYEQYV. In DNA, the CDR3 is TGTGTCAGCAGCGCCTCTGGGTACGAGCAGTACGTC.

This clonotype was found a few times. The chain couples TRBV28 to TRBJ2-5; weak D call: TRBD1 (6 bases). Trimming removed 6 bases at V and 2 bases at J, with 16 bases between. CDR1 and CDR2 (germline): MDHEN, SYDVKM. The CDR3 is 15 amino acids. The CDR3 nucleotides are TGTGCCAGCAGACCCGGGCCAGGGGAACAAGAGACCCAGTACTTC. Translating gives CASRPGPGEQETQYF. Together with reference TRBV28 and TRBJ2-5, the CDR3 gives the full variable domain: DVKVTQSSRYLVKRTGEKVFLECVQDMDHENMFWYRQDPGLGLRLIYFSYDVKMKEKGDIPEGYSVSREKKERFSLILESASTNQTSMYLCASRPGPGEQETQYFGPGTRLLVL.

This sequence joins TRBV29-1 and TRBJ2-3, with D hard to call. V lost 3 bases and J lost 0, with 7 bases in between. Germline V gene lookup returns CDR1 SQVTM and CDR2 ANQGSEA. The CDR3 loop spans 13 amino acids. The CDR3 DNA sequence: TGCAGCGTTGAGGCCCGTAGCACAGATACGCAGTATTTT. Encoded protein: CSVEARSTDTQYF.

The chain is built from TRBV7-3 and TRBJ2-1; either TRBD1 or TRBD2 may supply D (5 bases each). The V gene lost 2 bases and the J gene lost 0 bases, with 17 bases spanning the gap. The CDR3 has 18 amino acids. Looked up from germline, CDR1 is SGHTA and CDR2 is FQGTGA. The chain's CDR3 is CASSLGSFSGHSYNEQFF. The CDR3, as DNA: TGTGCCAGCAGCTTAGGGTCTTTCTCGGGGCACTCCTACAATGAGCAGTTCTTC.

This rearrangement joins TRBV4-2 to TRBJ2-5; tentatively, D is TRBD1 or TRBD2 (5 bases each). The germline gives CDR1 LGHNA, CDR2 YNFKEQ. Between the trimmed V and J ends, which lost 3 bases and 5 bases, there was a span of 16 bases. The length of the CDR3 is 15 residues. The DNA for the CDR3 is TGTGCCAGCAGCCACCCGGGACCCCTGGAGGAGACCCAGTACTTC. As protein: CASSHPGPLEETQYF.

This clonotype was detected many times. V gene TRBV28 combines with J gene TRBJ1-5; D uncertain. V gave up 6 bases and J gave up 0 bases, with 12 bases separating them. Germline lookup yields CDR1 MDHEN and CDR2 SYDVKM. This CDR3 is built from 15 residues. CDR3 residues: CASSKRADSNQPQHF. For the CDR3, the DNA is TGTGCCAGCAGCAAGCGGGCAGATAGCAATCAGCCCCAGCATTTT.

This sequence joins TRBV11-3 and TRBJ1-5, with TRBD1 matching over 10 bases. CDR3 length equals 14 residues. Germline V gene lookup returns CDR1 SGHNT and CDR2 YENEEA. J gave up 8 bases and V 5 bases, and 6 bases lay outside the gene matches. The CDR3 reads CASSKRQGAKPQHF. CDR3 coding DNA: TGTGCCAGCAGCAAAAGACAGGGGGCTAAGCCCCAGCATTTT.

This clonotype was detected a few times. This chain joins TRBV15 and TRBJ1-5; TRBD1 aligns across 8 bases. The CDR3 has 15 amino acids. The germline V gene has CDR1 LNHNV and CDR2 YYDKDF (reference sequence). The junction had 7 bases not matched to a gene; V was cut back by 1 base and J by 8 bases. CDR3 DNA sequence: TGTGCCACCAGCAGAGGACAGGGGCTTTGGGAGCCCCAGCATTTT. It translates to CATSRGQGLWEPQHF.

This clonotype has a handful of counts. The CDR3 is CASSLEPRGPYNEQFF. In DNA, the CDR3 is TGTGCCAGCAGCTTAGAGCCCAGGGGTCCCTACAATGAGCAGTTCTTC. V is TRBV7-9 and J is TRBJ2-1, with a tentative D call TRBD1 (6 bases). Germline V CDR1 and CDR2: SEHNR, FQNEAQ (reference sequence). This CDR3 has 16 amino acids. V was pared by 1 base and J by 2 bases, with 12 bases between.

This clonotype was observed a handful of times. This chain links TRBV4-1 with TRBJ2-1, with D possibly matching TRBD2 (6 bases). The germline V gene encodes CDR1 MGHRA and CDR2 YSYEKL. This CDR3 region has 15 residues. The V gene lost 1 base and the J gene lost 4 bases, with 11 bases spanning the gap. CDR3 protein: CASSQGGSGYNEQFF. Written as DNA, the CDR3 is TGCGCCAGCAGCCAAGGTGGAAGCGGGTACAATGAGCAGTTCTTC.

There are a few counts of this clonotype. This CDR3 reads CASSVDRRDV. CDR3 DNA: TGTGCCAGCAGTGTGGACAGGCGGGACGTC. This chain uses TRBV6-7 with TRBJ2-7, with TRBD1 identical over 7 bases. TRBV6-7 is placed among ORFs of uncertain function. CDR3 size: 10 residues.

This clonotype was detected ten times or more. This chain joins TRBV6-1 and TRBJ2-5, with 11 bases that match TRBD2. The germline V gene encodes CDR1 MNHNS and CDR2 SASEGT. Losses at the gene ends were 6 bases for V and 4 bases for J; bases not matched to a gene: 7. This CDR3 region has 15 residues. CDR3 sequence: CASSQTSGASETQYF. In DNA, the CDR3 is TGTGCCAGCAGCCAGACTAGCGGGGCCTCAGAGACCCAGTACTTC.

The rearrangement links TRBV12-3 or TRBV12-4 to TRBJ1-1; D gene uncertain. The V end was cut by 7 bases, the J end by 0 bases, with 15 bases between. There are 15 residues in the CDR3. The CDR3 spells CASNVLEGLNTEAFF. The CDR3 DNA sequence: TGTGCCAGCAACGTTTTAGAGGGTCTGAACACTGAAGCTTTCTTT.

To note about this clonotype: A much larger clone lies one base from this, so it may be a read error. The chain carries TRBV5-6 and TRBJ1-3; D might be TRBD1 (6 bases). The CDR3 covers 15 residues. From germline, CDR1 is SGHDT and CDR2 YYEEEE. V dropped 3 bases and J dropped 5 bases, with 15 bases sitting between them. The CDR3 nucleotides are TGTGCCAGCAGCTCCACGGACAGAGCTAGAAACACCATATATTTT. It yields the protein CASSSTDRARNTIYF.

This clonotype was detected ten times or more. The CDR3 region has the DNA TGTGCCAGCAGCTTAGAATCTCGAAATATGGCAGACGACCAAGAGACCCAGTACTTC. This sequence encodes CASSLESRNMADDQETQYF. The chain links TRBV7-8 to TRBJ2-5; no clear D. Germline V gene sequence: CDR1 SGHVS, CDR2 FQNEAQ. Trimming took off 1 base at V and 0 bases at J, with 21 bases between the two ends. The CDR3 is 19 residues long. The full variable domain, completed using reference TRBV7-8 and TRBJ2-5, is GAGVSQSPRYKVAKRGQDVALRCDPISGHVSLFWYQQALGQGPEFLTYFQNEAQLDKSGLPSDRFFAERPEGSVSTLKIQRTQQEDSAVYLCASSLESRNMADDQETQYFGPGTRLLVL.

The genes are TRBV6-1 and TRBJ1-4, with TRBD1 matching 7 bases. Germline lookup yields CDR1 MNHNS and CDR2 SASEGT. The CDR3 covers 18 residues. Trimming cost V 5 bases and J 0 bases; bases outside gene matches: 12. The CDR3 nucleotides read TGTGCCAGCAGTTACCCTGACAGGGCCCCCACAACTAATGAAAAACTGTTTTTT. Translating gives CASSYPDRAPTTNEKLFF.

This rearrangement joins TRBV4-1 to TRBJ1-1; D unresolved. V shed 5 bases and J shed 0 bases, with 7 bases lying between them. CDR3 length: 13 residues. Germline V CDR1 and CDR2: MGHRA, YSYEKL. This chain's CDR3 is CASSYRMNTEAFF. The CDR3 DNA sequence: TGCGCCAGCAGCTACCGGATGAACACTGAAGCTTTCTTT.

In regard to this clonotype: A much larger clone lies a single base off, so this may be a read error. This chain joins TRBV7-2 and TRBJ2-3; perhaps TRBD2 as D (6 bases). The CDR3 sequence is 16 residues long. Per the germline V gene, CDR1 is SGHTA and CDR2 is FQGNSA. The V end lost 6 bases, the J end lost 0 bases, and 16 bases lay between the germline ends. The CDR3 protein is CASRVLVGTSTDTQYF. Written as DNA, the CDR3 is TGTGCCAGCAGAGTTCTAGTGGGGACTAGCACAGATACGCAGTATTTT.

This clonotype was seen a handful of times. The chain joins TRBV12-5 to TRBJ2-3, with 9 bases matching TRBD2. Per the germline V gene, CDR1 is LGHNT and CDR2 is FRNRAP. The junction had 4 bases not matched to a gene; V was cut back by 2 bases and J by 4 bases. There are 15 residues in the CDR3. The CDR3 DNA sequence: TGTGCTAGTGGTTTGTGGCTAGCGGGGCCAGATACGCAGTATTTT. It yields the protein CASGLWLAGPDTQYF.